This T cell receptor beta chain was identified during a study of cytomegalovirus exposure and HLA in healthy donors (dated 2017 in TCRdb). Some background on the complete study: An earlier analysis of approximately 590 of the donors reported about 290 Gb of sequence data and 117 million unique TCR beta sequences from roughly 180 million T cells. In the later analysis, no new phenotypic data were used to find candidate immune exposures; instead, reliance was placed on TCR beta sequences and their occurrence across donors. Among 398 genotyped donors of the cohort, an average of about 220,000 unique TCR beta nucleotide sequences was sequenced per donor, of which 15% to 20% were non-productive. Donor age, sex, ethnicity and CMV serostatus were compiled together with the repertoire data. The study combined high-throughput TCR immunosequencing, statistical association of individual TCRs with disease status, and machine learning to predict cytomegalovirus infection status. A few DR-DQ haplotypes were handled as single units for association and clustering because linkage in the cohort was strong. Along with the roughly 710-subject first cohort, a separate validation cohort of approximately 110 different subjects was used. An early release covering roughly 640 HLA-typed donors comprised roughly 300 gigabases of sequencing data and about 90 million unique TCR sequences. Typing coverage differed by locus: A, B, C, DRB1 and DQB1 were typed in roughly 620-640 donors, DQA1 in 500 to 550, DPA1 in some 570, and DPB1 in just under 490. To decide whether each TCR beta V gene segment behaved as functional or pseudogenic, an earlier analysis of some 600 of the donors relied on high-throughput TCR beta sequencing. The study was designed to test whether signatures of past pathogen exposure could be identified by cataloging public T cell receptors. Of the roughly 430 genotyped donors, over 70% fell in the genetic ancestry cluster associated with self-reported Caucasian donors. A later analysis re-examined previously published TCR beta repertoires from 610 or so donors and added high-resolution HLA genotyping to investigate patterns of TCR occurrence. Using immunosequencing, the study profiled T cell repertoires from 666 subjects and related those repertoires to cytomegalovirus serostatus. In a later genetic analysis, genome-wide SNP genotypes for about three fifths of the roughly 670 donors were used, and that subset was treated as a discovery cohort. All discovery cohort repertoires had been generated using a single sequencing platform. Both class I and class II loci were covered by HLA typing, at four-digit resolution.

Note on this clone: The antigen this receptor binds is unknown. Base qualities are not provided; no much larger clone lies one nucleotide away.

The cohort was made up of several hundred healthy bone marrow donors. At the time of sampling, all cohort members were nominally healthy, though unrecorded immune exposures were likely present. The donor tested CMV seronegative, placing the donor among the 352 seronegative members of the cohort. A peripheral blood sample was collected from each donor, and TCR beta sequencing was performed on peripheral blood mononuclear cells. Genomic DNA extraction from the blood cell samples was performed with the Qiagen DNeasy Blood Extraction Kit. Study-wide findings and limitations: According to a later genetic analysis, donors in an Asian-associated ancestry cluster had fewer N-insertions in productive TCRs than the approximately 630-donor mean. A further reported finding was that TCR beta sequences accurately predicted the HLA-A and HLA-B alleles for most subjects in the first cohort. Correlated functional status among segregating V segments might be attributable to linkage disequilibrium, but an unknown experimental factor could not be ruled out. Across donors, most TCR sequences were observed very rarely, whereas some public TCRs were present in many individuals. In both the original and validation cohorts, the classifier was reported to diagnose cytomegalovirus status with high specificity and sensitivity. In this cohort, only TCR beta chains were sequenced, and detectable features were limited by the absence of alpha or paired-chain data. Three of the identified cytomegalovirus-associated TCR beta chains were confirmed in vitro to be specific for cytomegalovirus antigens. Strong co-occurrence of HLA alleles, especially DR and DQ, made assigning TCR associations to individual alleles difficult. CMV serostatus was the only immune exposure information available for the cohort. In a later genetic analysis, a missense DCLRE1C variant was associated with V-gene and J-gene trimming of TCR beta chains, and the association was replicated in an independent cohort. In the study, 164 TCR beta chains were listed as associated with cytomegalovirus. According to the authors, the approach could potentially be generalized to other disease states and immunological phenotypes. Some IMGT-functional V segments, including TRBV6-2 and TRBV6-3, could not be distinguished by the 87-base-pair reads and were therefore excluded. A later analysis reported that several top co-occurrence clusters appeared linked to parvovirus B19, influenza, CMV and Epstein-Barr virus. In a later analysis, the rate of TCR association differed among HLA loci, with DRB1 alleles having the most associated TCRs and HLA-C alleles having the fewest. Because HLA typing was missing for some donors at each locus, association tests included only the typed subset. A cluster of highly shared sequence variants was judged likely to represent a technical artifact of the sequencing pipeline. At a false discovery rate of 0.05, a later analysis linked under 20,000 TCR beta sequences to specific HLA alleles. Most CMV-associated TCR beta chains appeared to be HLA-restricted in a later analysis, and the HLA associations seemed to be driven largely by CMV exposure. In a later analysis, HLA-associated TCR beta chains showed more clonal expansion and lower generation probabilities than non-associated chains that were equally common. Broadly in line with IMGT annotations, most TCR beta V segments showed up in productive rearrangements about 87% or about 30% of the time in an earlier analysis of around 550 of the donors. Roughly 17 rarely observed V segments, including chromosome 9 orphons, were excluded from the earlier analysis of about 600 of the donors because counts were too low. Sequencing depth was assumed to be roughly uniform across donors in the presence/absence analyses, though that assumption may not hold.

The library was prepared using the immunoSEQ multiplex PCR assay. A mixture of 60 forward primers for TCR Vbeta segments and 13 reverse primers for TCR Jbeta segments was used in the multiplex PCR. The CDR3 region of rearranged TCR beta genes was amplified from genomic DNA by a multiplex PCR assay. The Illumina HiSeq System was used to sequence the amplified TCR beta libraries as 87-base-pair reads. The authors' pipeline ran thus. In a later analysis, tens of millions of unique TCR beta chains were counted across the roughly 670 repertoires, and some 10 million of these chains were shared by at least two donors. To remove PCR and sequencing errors, raw reads were error-corrected and collapsed into unique sequences using a nearest-neighbor algorithm that merged closely related sequences. To assign V, D and J gene segments, CDR3 sequences were aligned to IMGT reference sequences. For a sequence to be retained, at least a six-nucleotide match to both a V gene segment and a J gene segment was required. Rearrangements were classified as productive when the CDR3 lacked stop codons and remained in frame with V and J, and all other rearrangements were classified as non-productive. Following IMGT convention, CDR3 was defined as the stretch from the second conserved V-encoded cysteine up to the conserved J-encoded phenylalanine. Sequences without an unambiguous match to a single V gene segment were excluded from the earlier analysis of about 640 of the donors. An earlier analysis of approximately 590 of the donors classified V segments as functional when productive rearrangements were above 56.7% and as segregating when the standard deviation between donors was above 5%. To diagnose cytomegalovirus status from the catalog of TCR beta chain sequences, a statistical classification framework was built. In a later analysis, TCR nucleotide sequences were compared against IMGT/GENE-DB human TR gene sequences so that V and J genes could be assigned. A later analysis assigned CDR3 sequences and most-parsimonious VDJ recombination scenarios with the TCRdist pipeline. A later analysis defined each TCR beta chain by its CDR3 amino acid sequence plus V-gene family, and excluded reads lacking a unique V-gene family. A later analysis removed 550 to 650 highly shared, low-generation-probability nucleotide sequences to deal with suspected cross-contamination and a sequencing artifact. A later analysis calculated a clonal expansion index for each public chain from normalized within-repertoire ranks of inferred template counts. In a later analysis, generation probabilities were computed using a VDJ recombination model fitted to out-of-frame rearrangements, and the results were checked against IGoR. A later analysis scored TCR-TCR, TCR-HLA and TCR-CMV co-occurrence with hypergeometric tests, applying a repertoire-size bias correction to TCR pairs. To estimate false discovery rates, a later analysis permuted the HLA or CMV assignments 20 times. A later analysis grouped co-occurring TCRs with DBSCAN, adding TCRdist sequence similarity when clustering within HLA-allele-positive subsets. Repertoires with fewer than 30,000 or more than 120,000 public chains were left out of co-occurrence clustering, as were five repertoires with anomalous nucleotide sharing. In TCRdb, the immuneACCESS table is reduced to in-frame sequences with V and J assigned. These tables do not hold every clone; where another copy was compared, an unresolved V gene accounts for under half, and the others remain unexplained. D and trimming were read from the DNA, whereas the V and J calls and clone size are those reported in that table. The sample table lists 120,000 or so clones, roughly 86% of them with a count of one. The top ten clones comprise about 2% of the sample.

The V end gives up 1 base and the J end 4 bases, leaving 2 bases in the junction not matched to a gene. CDR1 and CDR2 are drawn from the germline V gene (reference sequence): SEHNR, FQNEAQ. The CDR3 spans 14 residues, from the cysteine through the phenylalanine. Only the CDR3 portion is preserved as DNA: 42 bases, with reading frame beginning at the first base. The specimen was PBMCs. Here the chain combines TRBV7-9 and TRBJ1-1; the central 8 bases match TRBD1. The TCR originated in a young man in good health and CMV-seronegative. The CDR3 here reads CASSLVQGATEAFF. The DNA sequence reads TGTGCCAGCAGCTTAGTCCAGGGGGCCACTGAAGCTTTCTTT.